This TCR beta chain was observed in a study of cytomegalovirus exposure and HLA in healthy donors. V lost 5 bases, J lost 0 bases, and 13 bases lay in between. Germline CDR1 and CDR2: LNHDA and SQIVND (reference sequence). The CDR3 sequence is 15 residues long. A multiplex PCR was run with 60 Vbeta primers and 13 Jbeta primers. Produced via immunoSEQ multiplex PCR; TCRdb's table is partial and in-frame only. The repertoire holds fewer than 130,000 clones, with around 87% as singletons. The TCR originated in a man aged 40-49 years in good health and CMV-seronegative. Sequenced: PBMCs. The J gene is TRBJ1-2, the V gene TRBV19; D is unresolved. As DNA, the CDR3 is TGTGCCAGTAGTGCCCGACCAGGCCCTAACTATGGCTACACCTTC. Its translation: CASSARPGPNYGYTF.